The sequence of this T cell receptor (beta chain) was determined in a study of blood T cell repertoires in COVID-19. Study-wide background: The study drew acute and convalescent COVID-19 samples from the United States, Italy and Spain. Sample material is recorded as cDNA or gDNA derived from T cells, B-cell-depleted T cells, or PBMCs.

Original processing methods: Estimation of nucleated cell counts relied on the amplification of reference gene primers. Data came from immunoSEQ multiplex PCR; TCRdb stores just in-frame clones and leaves some out. V and J calls plus clone size are reproduced from that table; the DNA served to infer D and trimming. The sample lists about 170,000 clones, more than 70% occurring once. The germline gives CDR1 MRHNA, CDR2 SNTAGT. There are 15 residues in the CDR3. J lost 4 bases, V lost 3 bases, and 1 base had no gene match. The count of this clone is one. The sequence was obtained from a man aged 18 to 30 with active or convalescent COVID-19. Input material: peripheral blood. This rearrangement joins TRBV6-4 to TRBJ2-5; 14 bases align to TRBD2. The CDR3 region has the DNA TGTGCCAGCAGTGAGACTAGCGGGGGGGCAGAGACCCAGTACTTC. This translates into CASSETSGGAETQYF.